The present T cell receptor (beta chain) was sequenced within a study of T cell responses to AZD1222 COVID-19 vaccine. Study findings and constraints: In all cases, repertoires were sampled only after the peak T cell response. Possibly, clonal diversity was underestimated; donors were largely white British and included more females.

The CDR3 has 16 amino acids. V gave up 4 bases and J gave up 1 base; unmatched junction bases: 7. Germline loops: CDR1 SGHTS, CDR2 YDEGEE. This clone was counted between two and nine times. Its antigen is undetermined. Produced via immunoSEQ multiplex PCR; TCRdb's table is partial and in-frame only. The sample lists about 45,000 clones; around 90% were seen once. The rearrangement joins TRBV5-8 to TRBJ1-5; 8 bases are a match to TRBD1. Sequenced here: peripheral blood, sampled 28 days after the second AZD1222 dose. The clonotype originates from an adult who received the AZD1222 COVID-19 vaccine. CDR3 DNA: TGTGCCAGCAGCCAACGGGACAGGTACAGCAATCAGCCCCAGCATTTT. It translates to CASSQRDRYSNQPQHF.